Listed here are 10 T cell receptor beta chains from one sample, sequenced in a study of T cells in Graves' hyperthyroidism and ophthalmopathy. RNA transcripts were the template for amplifying TCR beta CDR3 regions. Researchers ran a first-round RT-PCR on the TCR CDR3 using the HTBI primer set. A single record per CDR3 protein comes from TCRdb applying MiXCR to the multiplex PCR reads. The sample has 690,000 or so distinct CDR3 sequences, around 20% seen once. Material for sequencing was blood. The receptors originated from a woman in her forties or fifties with Graves' hyperthyroidism that later progressed to Graves' ophthalmopathy.

V gene TRBV3-1 combines with J gene TRBJ2-1, with 8 bases identical to TRBD2. The trim removed 7 bases at V and 3 bases at J, leaving 5 bases unmatched. This CDR3 has 14 residues. The germline V gene encodes CDR1 LGHDT and CDR2 YNNKEL (reference sequence). CDR3 coding DNA: TGTGCCAGCAATGGCGGGGGGAACTACAATGAGCAGTTCTTC. It yields the protein CASNGGGNYNEQFF.

The chain links TRBV6-1 to TRBJ2-5; D tentatively fits TRBD1 or TRBD2 (5 bases each). V was pared by 6 bases and J by 4 bases, with 9 bases between. Germline-derived CDR1 and CDR2 are MNHNS and SASEGT. CDR3 length equals 12 residues. The CDR3 nucleotides are TGTGCCAGCAGCCGGGACGGAGAGACCCAGTACTTC. Amino acid sequence: CASSRDGETQYF.

In this sample, this clonotype turned up once. The J gene is TRBJ2-1, the V gene TRBV7-8; 8 bases map to TRBD1. This CDR3 is 14 amino acids long. Per the germline V gene, CDR1 is SGHVS and CDR2 is FQNEAQ. Losses at the gene ends were 1 base for V and 15 bases for J; bases not matched to a gene: 11. The CDR3 spells CASSLGPRQGWRFF. The CDR3, as DNA: TGTGCCAGCAGCTTAGGTCCCCGACAGGGGTGGAGGTTCTTC.

The chain recombines TRBV7-2 with TRBJ2-1; 9 bases align to TRBD2. The trim removed 5 bases at V and 8 bases at J, leaving 16 bases unmatched. CDR1 SGHTA and CDR2 FQGNSA come from the germline V gene. This CDR3 is built from 17 residues. CDR3 protein: CASSLLGAGGPSDEQFF. CDR3 bases: TGTGCCAGCAGCCTCCTTGGGGCGGGAGGGCCTTCGGATGAGCAGTTCTTC.

This clonotype has a count of ten or more. The chain employs TRBV6-1 and TRBJ2-7; D is uncertain. Germline V CDR1 and CDR2: MNHNS, SASEGT. Trimming shortened V by 5 bases and J by 5 bases, and 16 bases separated the two germline ends. There are 14 residues in the CDR3. CDR3 nucleotide sequence: TGTGCCAGCAGTTTCTCTGGAAGGATGGACGAGCAGTACTTC. Its protein product is CASSFSGRMDEQYF.

This clonotype was found a few times. The chain couples TRBV12-5 to TRBJ2-2; 8 bases map to TRBD1. CDR1 and CDR2 from the germline V gene are LGHNT and FRNRAP. V shed 0 bases, J shed 4 bases, and the junction held 7 bases outside the gene matches. This CDR3 has 17 residues. In DNA form, the CDR3 reads TGTGCTAGTGGTTTGGTATGGCAGGGGGCGACCACCGGGGAGCTGTTTTTT. Translating gives CASGLVWQGATTGELFF.

This chain joins TRBV5-1 and TRBJ2-2; D ambiguous. V lost 1 base and J 5 bases, leaving 9 bases between the germline ends. This CDR3 spans 14 amino acids. The V gene's germline CDR1 is SGHRS and CDR2 YFSETQ. The CDR3 spells CASSLRQETGELFF. DNA of the CDR3: TGCGCCAGCAGCTTGCGGCAGGAGACCGGGGAGCTGTTTTTT.

This clonotype appeared many times. The gene calls are TRBV19 and TRBJ2-5; no firm D call. This CDR3 is 15 amino acids long. V lost 3 bases, J lost 2 bases, and 13 bases lay in between. Germline assignment: CDR1 LNHDA and CDR2 SQIVND (reference sequence). The CDR3 DNA sequence: TGTGCCAGTAGTATCGGGCCGCAACGGCAAGAGACCCAGTACTTC. Its protein is CASSIGPQRQETQYF. The variable domain in full, with the rest retrieved from reference TRBV19 and TRBJ2-5, is DGGITQSPKYLFRKEGQNVTLSCEQNLNHDAMYWYRQDPGQGLRLIYYSQIVNDFQKGDIAEGYSVSREKKESFPLTVTSAQKNPTAFYLCASSIGPQRQETQYFGPGTRLLVL.

This clonotype was seen at least ten times. The genes are TRBV3-1 and TRBJ2-2; TRBD2 is a possible D gene (6 bases). V was trimmed by 7 bases and J by 1 base, leaving 13 bases between them. CDR1 and CDR2 from the germline V gene are LGHDT and YNNKEL (reference sequence). This CDR3 contains 15 residues. CDR3 in DNA: TGTGCCAGCAATGAGCGGGCGATGAACACCGGGGAGCTGTTTTTT. Protein: CASNERAMNTGELFF.

As regards this clonotype: Relative to the germline gene, one junction end is altered; a read error may explain this. The rearrangement joins TRBV7-8 to TRBJ1-4; no clear D. The CDR3 is 15 amino acids. From germline, CDR1 is SGHVS and CDR2 FQNEAQ. CDR3 residues: CASSQETDRSEKLFF. In nucleotides, the CDR3 is TGCGCCAGCAGCCAAGAAACGGATAGAAGTGAAAAACTGTTTTTT.